This T cell receptor (beta chain) was sequenced for a study of blood T cells in healthy people across ages. Alongside a J-beta primer mix, a sample-barcoded 5' primer served in a second PCR lasting about 7 to 11 cycles. TCRdb independently ran MiXCR on the 5' RACE reads; one entry per CDR3 protein. The sample has some 1.5 million distinct CDR3 sequences, roughly 28% seen once; the top ten hold about 7.7%. V gave up 4 bases and J gave up 0 bases; unmatched junction bases: 6. The CDR3 has 16 amino acids. Looked up from germline, CDR1 is LNHNV and CDR2 is YYDKDF (reference sequence). This TCR was sampled from a woman aged 30 to 39 in good health. Sequencing input: blood. The chain recombines TRBV15 with TRBJ2-3, with TRBD1 identical over 8 bases. The CDR3, as DNA: TGTGCCACCAGCACCCGGACAGGGACTAGCACAGATACGCAGTATTTT. Amino acids: CATSTRTGTSTDTQYF.